The 32 T cell receptor beta chains reported below all come from one sample, sequenced in a study of blood T cell repertoires in COVID-19. Profiled with immunoSEQ multiplex PCR; TCRdb holds only in-frame clones, not every one. The data hold 60,000 to 85,000 clones, with around 87% observed a single time. The sequencing sample was made of peripheral blood. The receptor set was obtained from a woman older than 75 with active or convalescent COVID-19.

J is TRBJ1-1 and V is TRBV6-5; D may be TRBD1 (6 bases). Germline values: CDR1 MNHEY, CDR2 SVGAGI. The CDR3 consists of 13 residues. The V end was cut by 2 bases, the J end by 4 bases, with 8 bases between. This CDR3 is CASSYEQGTEAFF. CDR3 bases: TGTGCCAGCAGTTACGAACAGGGCACTGAAGCTTTCTTT.

CDR3 sequence (DNA): TGTGCCAGCAGCTTAGACAGAGACACAGATACGCAGTATTTT. This encodes CASSLDRDTDTQYF. The rearrangement uses TRBV7-9 and TRBJ2-3; D unclear. The CDR3 is made up of 14 amino acids. Germline CDR1 SEHNR, CDR2 FQNEAQ (reference sequence). The V end was cut by 1 base, the J end by 2 bases, with 7 bases between.

DNA of the CDR3: TGCGCCAGCAGCCAAGATGCAGGGGCTGGCTATGGCTACACCTTC. It encodes CASSQDAGAGYGYTF. V gene TRBV4-3 combines with J gene TRBJ1-2, with a tentative D call TRBD1 (6 bases). Trimming removed 0 bases at V and 4 bases at J, with 12 bases between. Germline V lookup: CDR1 LGHNA, CDR2 YSLEER. The CDR3 runs to 15 residues.

This chain joins TRBV5-6 and TRBJ2-5; 8 nucleotides match TRBD2. In germline, CDR1 is SGHDT, CDR2 YYEEEE. The CDR3 contains 14 residues. The trim removed 0 bases at V and 4 bases at J, leaving 2 bases unmatched. CDR3 residues: CASSLEAGGETQYF. The CDR3 DNA reads as TGTGCCAGCAGCTTGGAGGCGGGGGGAGAGACCCAGTACTTC.

The chain recombines TRBV7-9 with TRBJ1-2; TRBD1 is a possible D gene (5 bases). CDR3 length: 12 amino acids. Trimming took 5 bases from V and 8 from J, leaving 12 bases between them. Germline V gene sequence: CDR1 SEHNR, CDR2 FQNEAQ (reference sequence). The CDR3 loop is CASSPAGGGYTF. In nucleotides, the CDR3 is TGTGCCAGCAGCCCCGCCGGGGGGGGCTACACCTTC.

This clone was picked up one time. The CDR3 DNA reads as TGTGCCAGCAGCGTAGAAAAGGGACTAGCGGGGGACAATGAGCAGTTCTTC. Translating it yields CASSVEKGLAGDNEQFF. The rearrangement uses TRBV9 and TRBJ2-1; the match to TRBD2 covers 14 bases. J gave up 5 bases and V 0 bases, and 4 bases lay outside the gene matches. This CDR3 comprises 17 residues. Germline V gene lookup returns CDR1 SGDLS and CDR2 YYNGEE.

This sequence joins TRBV7-3 and TRBJ1-1, with D possibly TRBD1 on 5 matching bases. The CDR3 length is 15 residues. V lost 1 base and J 6 bases, leaving 15 bases between the germline ends. The V gene's germline CDR1 is SGHTA and CDR2 FQGTGA. The CDR3 spells CASSLMGEGNSEAFF. The CDR3 coding sequence is TGTGCCAGCAGCTTAATGGGGGAGGGTAACTCTGAAGCTTTCTTT.

The rearrangement joins TRBV12-3 or TRBV12-4 to TRBJ1-6; D gene uncertain. The V gene lost 4 bases and the J gene lost 8 bases, with 9 bases spanning the gap. The CDR3 loop spans 13 amino acids. The CDR3 region is CASSSARDSPLHF. The CDR3 region has the DNA TGTGCCAGCAGTTCCGCTCGGGATTCACCCCTCCACTTT.

The chain uses TRBV5-6 and TRBJ1-3, with TRBD1 matching 7 bases. The V gene end was trimmed by 0 bases and the J gene end by 2 bases; junction bases not matched to a gene: 2. Germline CDR1 is SGHDT and CDR2 is YYEEEE. The CDR3 consists of 15 residues. The CDR3 region has the DNA TGTGCCAGCAGCTTGGCAGGGGGAGCTGGAAACACCATATATTTT. It is translated as CASSLAGGAGNTIYF.

The chain joins TRBV6-5 to TRBJ1-3, with unresolved D. Trimming took 6 bases from V and 1 from J, leaving 13 bases between them. This CDR3 spans 15 amino acids. Germline V lookup: CDR1 MNHEY, CDR2 SVGAGI. In nucleotides, the CDR3 is TGTGCCAGCAGCCCCCTTCGGGGTTCTGGAAACACCATATATTTT. Translation gives CASSPLRGSGNTIYF.

This clone was picked up a small number of times. The V gene is TRBV9, the J gene TRBJ2-7; D may be TRBD1 (5 bases). The germline gives CDR1 SGDLS, CDR2 YYNGEE. CDR3 length equals 14 residues. With 4 bases removed from V and 1 base from J, the gap between germline ends came to 12 bases. CDR3 bases: TGTGCCAGCAGCCGGACAAGAAATTCCTACGAGCAGTACTTC. Encoded protein: CASSRTRNSYEQYF.

CDR3 sequence reads: CASSLGENTEAFF. CDR3 coding DNA: TGTGCCAGCAGTTTAGGCGAGAACACTGAAGCTTTCTTT. The chain couples TRBV12-3 or TRBV12-4 to TRBJ1-1; D is ambiguous. The CDR3 spans 13 residues. V dropped 1 base and J dropped 1 base, with 4 bases sitting between them.

J is TRBJ1-6 and V is TRBV12-3 or TRBV12-4; D call uncertain. Trimming took 5 bases from V and 6 from J, leaving 8 bases between them. The CDR3 is 13 residues long. The CDR3 bases are TGTGCCAGCAGTATGGGAGTTAATTCACCCCTCCACTTT. Translating it yields CASSMGVNSPLHF.

This clone was seen more than once but under ten times. The chain joins TRBV25-1 to TRBJ2-5, with a weak D call TRBD2 (6 bases). The CDR3 contains 13 residues. Germline V gene sequence: CDR1 MGHDK, CDR2 SYGVNS. Trimming cost V 3 bases and J 8 bases, with 13 bases left between them. CDR3 in amino acids: CASSEGGPLTQYF. Here the CDR3 DNA reads TGTGCCAGCAGTGAGGGGGGTCCCCTAACCCAGTACTTC.

The rearrangement uses TRBV4-3 and TRBJ2-1, with D maybe TRBD2 (5 bases). The length of the CDR3 is 15 residues. V was pared by 2 bases and J by 3 bases, with 11 bases between. The germline gives CDR1 LGHNA, CDR2 YSLEER. Here the CDR3 reads CASSQRGDFYNEQFF. The CDR3 DNA is TGCGCCAGCAGCCAACGGGGAGACTTCTACAATGAGCAGTTCTTC.

V usage is TRBV11-2 and J usage is TRBJ2-1, with TRBD2 matching 13 bases. The CDR3 covers 17 residues. Germline V gene data show CDR1 as SGHAT and CDR2 as FQNNGV. Trimming took 3 bases from V and 9 from J; bases not matched to a gene: 11. The chain's CDR3 is CASSLPVGTSGALEQFF. The DNA for the CDR3 is TGTGCCAGCAGCTTGCCTGTGGGGACTAGCGGGGCCCTTGAGCAGTTCTTC.

The V gene is TRBV10-3, the J gene TRBJ1-4; 11 nucleotides match TRBD1. This CDR3 contains 13 residues. Per the germline V gene, CDR1 is ENHRY and CDR2 is SYGVKD. V lost 6 bases and J lost 13; bases outside the gene matches: 7. CDR3: CAISGGQGDGLFF. In nucleotides, the CDR3 is TGTGCCATCAGCGGGGGACAGGGGGATGGACTGTTTTTT.

The chain couples TRBV18 to TRBJ1-5; weak D call: TRBD1 (5 bases). Germline CDR1 is KGHSH and CDR2 is LQKENI. The V end was cut by 5 bases, the J end by 5 bases, with 10 bases between. The CDR3 sequence is 13 residues long. This chain's CDR3 is CASSGATDQPQHF. DNA for the CDR3: TGTGCCAGCTCAGGGGCGACAGATCAGCCCCAGCATTTT.

This chain uses TRBV11-2 with TRBJ2-3, with TRBD2 identical over 10 bases. The J segment lost 5 bases and the V segment lost 3 bases, leaving 8 bases of the junction unmatched. Germline V CDR1 and CDR2: SGHAT, FQNNGV. This CDR3 has 16 residues. The CDR3 DNA sequence: TGTGCCAGCAGCTTTAGTGGAACTAGCGGGGTAGATACGCAGTATTTT. This sequence encodes CASSFSGTSGVDTQYF.

The rearrangement joins TRBV28 to TRBJ2-1; 9 nucleotides agree with TRBD2. The germline V gene encodes CDR1 MDHEN and CDR2 SYDVKM. The CDR3 has 13 residues. Trimming at V came to 8 bases and at J to 4 bases, leaving 3 bases not matched to a gene. The CDR3 reads CASASGGYNEQFF. CDR3 nucleotides: TGTGCCAGCGCCAGCGGGGGGTACAATGAGCAGTTCTTC.

The chain has TRBV7-9 and TRBJ2-5; no reliable D call. Between the trimmed V and J ends, which lost 0 bases and 0 bases, there was a span of 5 bases. This CDR3 contains 14 residues. Germline V lookup: CDR1 SEHNR, CDR2 FQNEAQ (reference sequence). The CDR3 here is CASSLAPYQETQYF. CDR3 in DNA: TGTGCCAGCAGCTTAGCTCCCTACCAAGAGACCCAGTACTTC.

The chain links TRBV7-9 to TRBJ2-3; 10 bases map to TRBD2. This CDR3 has 14 amino acids. V lost 8 bases and J lost 4; bases outside the gene matches: 6. The germline gives CDR1 SEHNR, CDR2 FQNEAQ (reference sequence). The CDR3 loop reads CASGWTSGPDTQYF. The CDR3 DNA is TGTGCCAGCGGGTGGACTAGCGGTCCAGATACGCAGTATTTT.

This rearrangement joins TRBV5-1 to TRBJ1-4; D gene ambiguous. CDR3 size: 14 residues. The V gene's germline CDR1 is SGHRS and CDR2 YFSETQ. Trimming removed 7 bases at V and 0 bases at J, with 10 bases between. CDR3 sequence: CASGEEPTNEKLFF. The CDR3, as DNA: TGCGCCAGCGGTGAGGAGCCAACTAATGAAAAACTGTTTTTT.

The chain carries TRBV5-4 and TRBJ2-3; 7 bases map to TRBD1. This CDR3 is 15 amino acids long. Losses at the gene ends were 4 bases for V and 2 bases for J; bases not matched to a gene: 7. CDR1 is SGHNT and CDR2 is YYREEE in the germline V gene (reference sequence). The CDR3 nucleotides are TGTGCCAGCAGCGACCCGACAGGGATCACAGATACGCAGTATTTT. This codes for CASSDPTGITDTQYF.

This chain connects TRBV28 to TRBJ1-2; TRBD1 agrees at 12 bases. Germline values: CDR1 MDHEN, CDR2 SYDVKM. The CDR3 has 13 amino acids. The V segment lost 10 bases and the J segment 8 bases; nucleotides outside the gene matches: 8. The CDR3 loop is CATRDRGLSGYTF. The CDR3 coding sequence is TGTGCCACCCGGGACAGGGGGCTAAGCGGCTACACCTTC.

The chain is built from TRBV30 and TRBJ1-2; 8 bases agree with TRBD1. J lost 4 bases, V lost 7 bases, and 20 bases had no gene match. The CDR3 is 17 residues long. Per germline, CDR1 GTSNPN and CDR2 SVGIG (reference sequence). The CDR3 bases are TGTGCCTCACCGAGGACAGGGTGGTTCCCCTCCAGCTATGGCTACACCTTC. Translation: CASPRTGWFPSSYGYTF.

The genes are TRBV10-3 and TRBJ2-1, with D possibly matching TRBD1 (5 bases). The CDR3 sequence is 15 residues long. Trimming pared 3 bases from V and 2 bases from J, leaving 11 bases between. Germline assignment: CDR1 ENHRY and CDR2 SYGVKD. CDR3: CAISEATDTYNEQFF. The CDR3 DNA follows: TGTGCCATCAGTGAAGCCACGGACACCTACAATGAGCAGTTCTTC.

This chain uses TRBV6-6 with TRBJ1-1, with 7 bases aligning to TRBD1. The germline gives CDR1 MNHNY, CDR2 SVGAGI (reference sequence). After removal of 8 bases from V and 2 bases from J, the junction contained 8 bases not matched to a gene. The CDR3 spans 14 residues. CDR3 nucleotide sequence: TGTGCCAGCTTTTTCAGAGGGGGCAACACTGAAGCTTTCTTT. Protein sequence: CASFFRGGNTEAFF.

V usage is TRBV12-3 or TRBV12-4 and J usage is TRBJ1-1, with TRBD1 as a possible D gene (5 bases). The CDR3 length is 11 residues. V lost 5 bases, J lost 11 bases, and 12 bases lay in between. The CDR3 nucleotides are TGTGCCAGCAGTACCAGGGATAGGGCTTTCTTT. Translated: CASSTRDRAFF.

This chain connects TRBV27 to TRBJ2-7; TRBD2 matches at 11 bases. The ends lost 6 bases at V and 3 bases at J; junction bases unmatched: 13. Germline V CDR1 and CDR2: MNHEY, SMNVEV (reference sequence). CDR3 length: 17 amino acids. The CDR3 coding sequence is TGTGCCAGCAGCTATATAACTAGCGGGGGAACAAACTACGAGCAGTACTTC. This codes for CASSYITSGGTNYEQYF.

The chain recombines TRBV18 with TRBJ2-3; D not resolved. The V and J ends lost 3 bases and 1 base respectively, with 8 bases between them. The CDR3 consists of 14 residues. Germline lookup yields CDR1 KGHSH and CDR2 LQKENI. CDR3 coding DNA: TGTGCCAGCTCACCGATCCCGGGCACAGATACGCAGTATTTT. Amino acids: CASSPIPGTDTQYF.

V usage is TRBV24-1 and J usage is TRBJ2-5; D may be TRBD2 (5 bases). The CDR3 has 12 residues. Per the germline V gene, CDR1 is KGHDR and CDR2 is SFDVKD. V was clipped by 0 bases and J by 10 bases, with 8 bases between them. The DNA for the CDR3 is TGTGCCACCAGTGATTTGCGAGGGATCCAGTACTTC. Translating it yields CATSDLRGIQYF.